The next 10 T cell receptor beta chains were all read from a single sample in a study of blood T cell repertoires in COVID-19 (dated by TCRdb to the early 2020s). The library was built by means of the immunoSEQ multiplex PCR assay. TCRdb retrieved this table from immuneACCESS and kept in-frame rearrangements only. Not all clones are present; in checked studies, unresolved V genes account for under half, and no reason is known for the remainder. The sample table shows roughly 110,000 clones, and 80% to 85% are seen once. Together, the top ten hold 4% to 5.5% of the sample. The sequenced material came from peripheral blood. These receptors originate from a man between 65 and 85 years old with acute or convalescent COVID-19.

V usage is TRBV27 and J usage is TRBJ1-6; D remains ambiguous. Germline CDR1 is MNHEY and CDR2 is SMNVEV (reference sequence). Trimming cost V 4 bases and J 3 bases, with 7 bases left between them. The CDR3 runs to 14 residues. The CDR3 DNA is TGTGCCAGCAGTTACGGGAGCTATAATTCACCCCTCCACTTT. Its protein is CASSYGSYNSPLHF.

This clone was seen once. The CDR3 nucleotides read TGTGCCAGCAGCCAAGATGGGGGCATAAACTATGGCTACACCTTC. Translation: CASSQDGGINYGYTF. The rearrangement uses TRBV3-1 (or the pseudogene TRBV3-2) and TRBJ1-2; D may be TRBD1 (6 bases). The CDR3 length is 15 residues. Germline V lookup: CDR1 LGHDT, CDR2 YNNKEL (reference sequence). Trimming stripped 0 bases from V and 2 bases from J, with 10 bases between.

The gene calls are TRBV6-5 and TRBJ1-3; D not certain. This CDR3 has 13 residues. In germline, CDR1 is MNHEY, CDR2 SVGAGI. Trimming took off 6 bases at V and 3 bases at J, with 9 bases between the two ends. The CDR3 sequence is CASSPLSGNTIYF. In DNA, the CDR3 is TGTGCCAGCAGCCCGCTGAGTGGAAACACCATATATTTT.

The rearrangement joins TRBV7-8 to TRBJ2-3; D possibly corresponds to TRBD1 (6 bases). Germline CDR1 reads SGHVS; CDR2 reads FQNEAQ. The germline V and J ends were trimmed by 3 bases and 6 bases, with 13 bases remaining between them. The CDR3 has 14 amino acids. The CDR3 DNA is TGTGCCAGCAGCTTGGGCAACCAGGGGGATACGCAGTATTTT. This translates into CASSLGNQGDTQYF.

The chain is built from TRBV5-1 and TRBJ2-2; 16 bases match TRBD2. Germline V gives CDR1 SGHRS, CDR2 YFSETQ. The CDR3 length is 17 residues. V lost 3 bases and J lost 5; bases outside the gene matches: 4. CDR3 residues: CASSSGLAGGTTGELFF. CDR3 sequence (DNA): TGCGCCAGCAGCTCGGGACTAGCGGGGGGGACAACCGGGGAGCTGTTTTTT. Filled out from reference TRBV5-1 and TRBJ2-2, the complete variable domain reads KAGVTQTPRYLIKTRGQQVTLSCSPISGHRSVSWYQQTPGQGLQFLFEYFSETQRNKGNFPGRFSGRQFSNSRSEMNVSTLELGDSALYLCASSSGLAGGTTGELFFGEGSRLTVL.

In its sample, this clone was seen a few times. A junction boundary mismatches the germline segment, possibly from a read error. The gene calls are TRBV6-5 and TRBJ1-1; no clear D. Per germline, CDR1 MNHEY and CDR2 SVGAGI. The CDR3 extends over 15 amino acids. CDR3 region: CASSYSTTPNAEAFF. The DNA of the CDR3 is TGTGCCAGCAGTTACTCGACGACACCGAACGCTGAAGCTTTCTTT.

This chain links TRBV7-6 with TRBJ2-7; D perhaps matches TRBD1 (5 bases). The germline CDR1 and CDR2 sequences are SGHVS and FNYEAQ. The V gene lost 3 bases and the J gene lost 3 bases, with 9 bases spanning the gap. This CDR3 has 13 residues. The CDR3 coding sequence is TGTGCCAGCAGCTTGGGGCTAGGCTACGAGCAGTACTTC. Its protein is CASSLGLGYEQYF. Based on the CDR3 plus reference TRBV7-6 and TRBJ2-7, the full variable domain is GAGVSQSPRYKVTKRGQDVALRCDPISGHVSLYWYRQALGQGPEFLTYFNYEAQQDKSGLPNDRFSAERPEGSISTLTIQRTEQRDSAMYRCASSLGLGYEQYFGPGTRLTVT.

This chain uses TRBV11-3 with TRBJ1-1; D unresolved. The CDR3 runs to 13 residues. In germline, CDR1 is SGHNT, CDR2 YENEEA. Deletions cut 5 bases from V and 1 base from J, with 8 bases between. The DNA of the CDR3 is TGTGCCAGCAGCCCCCGGGGGAACACTGAAGCTTTCTTT. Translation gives CASSPRGNTEAFF.

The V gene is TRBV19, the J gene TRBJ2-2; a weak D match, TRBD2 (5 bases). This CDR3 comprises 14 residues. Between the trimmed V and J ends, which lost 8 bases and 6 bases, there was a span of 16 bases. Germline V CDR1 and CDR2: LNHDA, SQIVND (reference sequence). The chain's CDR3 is CASRTMGGSGELFF. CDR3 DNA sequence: TGTGCCAGTCGAACAATGGGCGGGTCCGGGGAGCTGTTTTTT.

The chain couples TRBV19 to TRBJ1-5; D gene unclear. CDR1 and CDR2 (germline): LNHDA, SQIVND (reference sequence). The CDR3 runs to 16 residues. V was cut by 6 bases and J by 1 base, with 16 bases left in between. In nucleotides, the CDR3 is TGTGCCAGTAGAGAGGGAGGAGGCGGGAGCAATCAGCCCCAGCATTTT. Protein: CASREGGGGSNQPQHF.